These 26 T cell receptor beta chains share one sample of origin, sequenced in a study of cytomegalovirus exposure and HLA in healthy donors. PCR amplification relied on 60 Vbeta primers (plus 13 Jbeta primers). The repertoire was sequenced with immunoSEQ multiplex PCR; TCRdb's copy has only in-frame clones and lacks some. The sample contains 100,000 to 150,000 clones, roughly four fifths of which appear only once. Specimen: PBMCs. These receptors all come from a woman between 50 and 59 years old in good health and CMV-seropositive.

The rearrangement links TRBV11-3 to TRBJ1-2, with TRBD1 identical over 11 bases. Germline values: CDR1 SGHNT, CDR2 YENEEA. The CDR3 is 15 amino acids. V was pared by 3 bases and J by 8 bases, with 8 bases of the junction left unmatched. Here the CDR3 reads CASSFGGQGAEGYTF. CDR3 nucleotides: TGTGCCAGCAGCTTTGGAGGACAGGGGGCAGAAGGCTACACCTTC. The whole variable domain, remainder taken from reference TRBV11-3 and TRBJ1-2, is EAGVVQSPRYKIIEKKQPVAFWCNPISGHNTLYWYLQNLGQGPELLIRYENEEAVDDSQLPKDRFSAERLKGVDSTLKIQPAELGDSAVYLCASSFGGQGAEGYTFGSGTRLTVV.

The chain joins TRBV5-6 to TRBJ2-7, with D maybe TRBD1 (5 bases). Germline CDR1 and CDR2: SGHDT and YYEEEE. Deletions cut 0 bases from V and 2 bases from J, with 6 bases between. The CDR3 extends over 13 amino acids. The CDR3 sequence is CASSLVTAYEQYF. CDR3 bases: TGTGCCAGCAGCTTGGTGACAGCCTACGAGCAGTACTTC.

The CDR3 is CASCRVLSNQPQHF. The CDR3 DNA sequence: TGTGCCAGTTGCAGGGTCCTGAGCAATCAGCCCCAGCATTTT. The chain joins TRBV2 to TRBJ1-5; tentative D call: TRBD1 (5 bases). The V end lost 9 bases, the J end lost 1 base, and 13 bases lay between the germline ends. Germline-derived CDR1 and CDR2 are SNHLY and FYNNEI. The CDR3 has 14 amino acids.

This clone was seen more than once but under ten times. The V call is TRBV2, the J call TRBJ2-5; 9 positions agree with TRBD1. Looked up from germline, CDR1 is SNHLY and CDR2 is FYNNEI. The CDR3 consists of 14 residues. Trimming cost V 6 bases and J 1 base; bases outside gene matches: 3. CDR3 amino acids: CASSGTGTQETQYF. The DNA for the CDR3 is TGTGCCAGCAGCGGGACAGGGACCCAAGAGACCCAGTACTTC.

The chain employs TRBV5-6 and TRBJ1-6; TRBD1 might be the D (5 bases). The CDR3 extends over 14 amino acids. CDR1 and CDR2 (germline): SGHDT, YYEEEE. V dropped 3 bases and J dropped 5 bases, with 9 bases sitting between them. CDR3 DNA: TGTGCCAGCAGCTCCTTCAGGGATAATTCACCCCTCCACTTT. It translates to CASSSFRDNSPLHF. Complete variable domain (other parts from reference TRBV5-6 and TRBJ1-6): DAGVTQSPTHLIKTRGQQVTLRCSPKSGHDTVSWYQQALGQGPQFIFQYYEEEERQRGNFPDRFSGHQFPNYSSELNVNALLLGDSALYLCASSSFRDNSPLHFGNGTRLTVT.

This chain uses TRBV9 with TRBJ2-3; a possible D gene is TRBD2 (6 bases). The V gene's germline CDR1 is SGDLS and CDR2 YYNGEE. V lost 0 bases and J lost 4, with 12 bases in between. The CDR3 consists of 15 residues. In DNA form, the CDR3 reads TGTGCCAGCAGCGTAGGGCCGGGGGAGTCAGATACGCAGTATTTT. It codes for CASSVGPGESDTQYF.

The CDR3 loop is CASSYSRGKDQPQHF. The DNA for the CDR3 is TGTGCCAGCAGTTACTCACGAGGGAAGGATCAGCCCCAGCATTTT. The chain uses TRBV6-6 and TRBJ1-5; D ambiguous. This CDR3 has 15 residues. Trimming cost V 0 bases and J 5 bases, with 11 bases left between them. Germline CDR1 and CDR2: MNHNY and SVGAGI (reference sequence).

The chain carries TRBV7-9 and TRBJ1-5, with D possibly TRBD1 on 5 matching bases. The CDR3 totals 17 residues. Trimming left V 3 bases short and J 4 bases short, with 19 bases between. Germline V gene lookup returns CDR1 SEHNR and CDR2 FQNEAQ (reference sequence). In DNA form, the CDR3 reads TGTGCCAGCAGCTTGGGACCTTCGGGGGGAACAAATCAGCCCCAGCATTTT. It codes for CASSLGPSGGTNQPQHF.

This clone was seen only a few times. This chain links TRBV4-3 with TRBJ2-5; D gene ambiguous. Per germline, CDR1 LGHNA and CDR2 YSLEER. The CDR3 has 16 amino acids. V was shortened by 0 bases and J by 7 bases, with 18 bases between the two germline ends. The CDR3 DNA is TGCGCCAGCAGCCAAGATGCCACCCTGGCCCTTTGGACCCAGTACTTC. It is translated as CASSQDATLALWTQYF.

The chain uses TRBV29-1 and TRBJ1-2; D ambiguous. The V end was cut by 7 bases, the J end by 8 bases, with 14 bases between. The CDR3 runs to 11 residues. Germline CDR1 reads SQVTM; CDR2 reads ANQGSEA. Written as DNA, the CDR3 is TGCAGCGCGGTACGCGAGGGAGGCTACACCTTC. Amino acids: CSAVREGGYTF.

This chain connects TRBV5-1 to TRBJ1-3; D is possibly TRBD1 (5 bases). The germline V gene has CDR1 SGHRS and CDR2 YFSETQ. The CDR3 contains 13 residues. The V gene lost 0 bases and the J gene lost 4 bases, with 5 bases spanning the gap. CDR3 amino acids: CASSLDRGNTIYF. The DNA of the CDR3 is TGCGCCAGCAGCTTGGACAGGGGAAACACCATATATTTT.

Points on this clone: Distinct nucleotide sequences in the sample also encode this CDR3. The chain is built from TRBV9 and TRBJ1-6, with TRBD1 identical over 10 bases. The CDR3 is 16 amino acids. The V segment lost 0 bases and the J segment 10 bases; nucleotides outside the gene matches: 7. Germline CDR1 SGDLS, CDR2 YYNGEE. The CDR3 loop is CASSVEGGQGNSPLHF. The CDR3 DNA is TGTGCCAGCAGCGTAGAGGGGGGACAGGGGAACTCACCCCTCCACTTT.

The chain employs TRBV7-9 and TRBJ2-1, with D perhaps TRBD2 (6 bases). This CDR3 contains 16 residues. From germline, CDR1 is SEHNR and CDR2 FQNEAQ (reference sequence). Trimming took off 6 bases at V and 2 bases at J, with 17 bases between the two ends. Written as DNA, the CDR3 is TGTGCCAGCAGGGTTAGCGGAGAGAATCCCTACAATGAGCAGTTCTTC. Its protein product is CASRVSGENPYNEQFF.

The chain links TRBV4-3 to TRBJ2-7; 11 positions agree with TRBD2. Looked up from germline, CDR1 is LGHNA and CDR2 is YSLEER. The CDR3 has 16 amino acids. V was clipped by 3 bases and J by 5 bases; unmatched bases: 9. The CDR3 spells CASSHASGGLYHEQYF. Here the CDR3 DNA reads TGCGCCAGCAGCCATGCTAGCGGGGGGCTCTACCACGAGCAGTACTTC.

The chain employs TRBV7-9 and TRBJ2-5; 11 bases match TRBD2. The V gene end was trimmed by 5 bases and the J gene end by 5 bases; junction bases not matched to a gene: 10. The CDR3 consists of 16 residues. CDR1 is SEHNR, CDR2 FQNEAQ, per germline (reference sequence). CDR3 DNA sequence: TGTGCCAGCAGCCCTATGGGACTAGCGGCGGGGGAGACCCAGTACTTC. Translation: CASSPMGLAAGETQYF.

This clone was detected only a few times. The chain employs TRBV5-5 and TRBJ1-1; the D is unclear. CDR1 and CDR2 from the germline V gene are SGHKS and YYEKEE (reference sequence). V lost 3 bases and J lost 1, with 7 bases in between. This CDR3 comprises 13 residues. The CDR3 here is CASSSGRNTEAFF. Here the CDR3 DNA reads TGTGCCAGCAGCTCGGGGAGGAACACTGAAGCTTTCTTT.

This clone occurred once. The chain is built from TRBV5-4 and TRBJ1-1; 8 positions match TRBD1. Looked up from germline, CDR1 is SGHNT and CDR2 is YYREEE (reference sequence). The CDR3 has 14 residues. Unmatched junction bases numbered 10, after V lost 4 bases and J lost 8 bases. The DNA for the CDR3 is TGTGCCAGCAGCACCCCCGGACAGGGTCTCGAAGCTTTCTTT. Amino acids: CASSTPGQGLEAFF.

This clone has a single count. The chain recombines TRBV28 with TRBJ2-7, with TRBD2 matching 14 bases. The germline gives CDR1 MDHEN, CDR2 SYDVKM. The CDR3 totals 17 residues. V lost 6 bases and J lost 3; bases outside the gene matches: 10. CDR3 protein: CASSPGLAGGGGYEQYF. The CDR3, as DNA: TGTGCCAGCAGCCCTGGACTAGCGGGGGGCGGGGGCTACGAGCAGTACTTC.

For the CDR3, the DNA is TGTGCCAGCAGTTCAACAGGGGTGGGGGAAAAACTGTTTTTT. This gives the protein CASSSTGVGEKLFF. The chain employs TRBV28 and TRBJ1-4, with TRBD1 identical over 7 bases. The CDR3 runs 14 residues. Unmatched junction bases numbered 7, after V lost 4 bases and J lost 8 bases. Looked up from germline, CDR1 is MDHEN and CDR2 is SYDVKM.

The gene calls are TRBV10-3 and TRBJ1-5; TRBD1 matches at 7 bases. Germline V gives CDR1 ENHRY, CDR2 SYGVKD. The CDR3 sequence is 14 residues long. Unmatched junction bases numbered 5, after V lost 8 bases and J lost 1 base. The CDR3 sequence: CAIATGESNQPQHF. The CDR3 DNA is TGTGCCATCGCTACAGGGGAGAGCAATCAGCCCCAGCATTTT.

This chain links TRBV28 with TRBJ1-5, with 7 bases identical to TRBD1. The CDR3 is made up of 13 amino acids. Germline V gives CDR1 MDHEN, CDR2 SYDVKM. Unmatched junction bases numbered 5, after V lost 8 bases and J lost 4 bases. The CDR3 reads CASRQGLNQPQHF. Here the CDR3 DNA reads TGTGCCAGCCGACAGGGCCTAAATCAGCCCCAGCATTTT.

This clone was recorded once. The chain employs TRBV9 and TRBJ2-3; D perhaps matches TRBD2 (6 bases). The CDR3 extends over 15 amino acids. Deletions cut 3 bases from V and 1 base from J, with 12 bases between. Germline-derived CDR1 and CDR2 are SGDLS and YYNGEE. The CDR3 is CASSGRASGTDTQYF. CDR3 bases: TGTGCCAGCAGCGGGCGGGCTAGCGGCACAGATACGCAGTATTTT. Full variable domain (outside the CDR3, taken from reference TRBV9 and TRBJ2-3): DSGVTQTPKHLITATGQRVTLRCSPRSGDLSVYWYQQSLDQGLQFLIQYYNGEERAKGNILERFSAQQFPDLHSELNLSSLELGDSALYFCASSGRASGTDTQYFGPGTRLTVL.

The J gene is TRBJ2-5, the V gene TRBV7-9; TRBD2 matches 8 bases. From germline, CDR1 is SEHNR and CDR2 FQNEAQ (reference sequence). The junction had 6 bases not matched to a gene; V was cut back by 4 bases and J by 5 bases. The CDR3 is made up of 14 amino acids. The DNA of the CDR3 is TGTGCCAGCAGCTCCGGGGGGGTAGTGGAGACCCAGTACTTC. Translated: CASSSGGVVETQYF.

The CDR3 here is CASSQLRGLSEQYF. The CDR3 DNA reads TGTGCCAGCAGCCAACTAAGAGGACTCAGCGAGCAGTACTTC. The chain employs TRBV5-6 and TRBJ2-7; a weak D match, TRBD2 (5 bases). V lost 4 bases and J lost 6, with 17 bases in between. There are 14 residues in the CDR3. The germline CDR1 and CDR2 sequences are SGHDT and YYEEEE.

The rearrangement links TRBV6-6 to TRBJ1-5, with 9 bases fitting TRBD1. Trimming at V came to 6 bases and at J to 2 bases, leaving 2 bases not matched to a gene. The CDR3 runs to 14 residues. Per germline, CDR1 MNHNY and CDR2 SVGAGI (reference sequence). CDR3 region: CASRQGAGNQPQHF. The CDR3 nucleotides read TGTGCCAGCAGACAGGGGGCTGGCAATCAGCCCCAGCATTTT.

The chain employs TRBV9 and TRBJ1-5; the D gene is possibly TRBD1 (5 bases). CDR1 SGDLS and CDR2 YYNGEE come from the germline V gene. The CDR3 extends over 15 amino acids. Trimming pared 0 bases from V and 6 bases from J, leaving 13 bases between. CDR3 nucleotide sequence: TGTGCCAGCAGCGTAGATCCGGCAGGGTCTCAGCCCCAGCATTTT. Its protein is CASSVDPAGSQPQHF.